The sequence of this T cell receptor beta chain was determined in a study of blood T cell repertoires in COVID-19. The CDR3 covers 15 residues. The V gene end was trimmed by 6 bases and the J gene end by 7 bases; junction bases not matched to a gene: 11. Germline V gene lookup returns CDR1 SNHLY and CDR2 FYNNEI. In the authors' methods: Nucleated cell counts were estimated from reference gene primer amplification. Measured with immunoSEQ multiplex PCR; TCRdb has only the in-frame clones, and not every one. That table supplies the V and J calls and clone size; D and trimming were determined from the DNA. The sample holds about 370,000 clones, around 90% seen once.

Source material: peripheral blood. This sequence joins TRBV2 and TRBJ1-5, with TRBD1 identical over 8 bases. This receptor was identified in a man younger than 35 with active or convalescent COVID-19. The CDR3 DNA is TGTGCCAGCAGGGAATTCCCAGGGGGCAGCCAGCCCCAGCATTTT. Protein product: CASREFPGGSQPQHF.